Reported below is one TCR beta chain. This clone was observed a few times. There is no known antigen for this receptor. No quality values exist for individual bases; no much larger clone is one base distant. The data were taken from a study of T cell responses to AZD1222 COVID-19 vaccine (dated by TCRdb to the early 2020s). The study in broad terms: AZD1222 recipients whose second dose came at about 4 weeks and those whose second dose came at about 12 weeks were combined into one group, since spike-specific TCR depth and breadth did not differ between the two schedules. A total of just over 230 trial participants underwent TCR sequencing, of whom 200 to 220 had received two doses of AZD1222 and some 26 had received two doses of the MenACWY control vaccine. Trial participants were enrolled by age into subgroups of 18-55, 56-69 and 70-plus years, and around 150, 28 and 57 TCR-sequenced participants, respectively, were included in these subgroups.

The CDR3 regions of human TCRbeta chains were analyzed by immunosequencing. The published analysis was carried out like this. Repertoire TCRs were checked for matches against a reference library of SARS-CoV-2-specific TCRs that had been generated using the MIRA antigen-specificity platform. Breadth meant the fraction of unique TCRs that were SARS-CoV-2-associated, whereas depth meant the fraction of total T cells that were SARS-CoV-2-associated. Using the MIRA data, every spike-specific TCR was mapped to the spike region that the TCR reacted to and assigned to either a CD4 or a CD8 class. Log10-transformed breadth and depth values were compared by one-way ANOVA with Sidak's multiple comparisons tests. This is the immuneACCESS table as TCRdb keeps it, with only in-frame sequences that have V and J called. A part of the clones is gone; compared with another copy, unresolved V genes explain less than half, and the rest is unexplained. The DNA gave D and trimming, while V, J and clone size come from that table. For this sample the table gives roughly 150,000 clones, of which around 90% were detected only once. Together, the top ten hold 1.4% of the sample.

Including the terminal cysteine and phenylalanine, the CDR3 comprises 16 residues. The kept DNA is CDR3 alone, 48 bases in frame from the first base. Findings and caveats that apply to the study as a whole: After two AZD1222 doses, both the breadth and the depth of spike-specific TCRs were significantly higher than at day 0 and than in MenACWY recipients. In the small 56-69-year group, the increase in depth fell short of significance, most likely because of low power. Because no samples from the day 14 peak response were available, repertoires could be characterized only after the peak T cell response. Reportedly, almost half of the unique spike-specific TCRs recognized epitopes lying outside the regions that are mutated in the B.1.351 and B.1.1.7 variants. CD4 TCRs associated with the vaccine covered the entire spike protein, and the dominant responses were in regions 160-218 and 743-854. Most participants were white British and females outnumbered males, and the authors suggested that clonal diversity may have been underestimated. Conclusions about previously exposed vaccinees were limited because only six or seven AZD1222 recipients were SARS-CoV-2 seropositive at baseline.

What this sample's time point label stands for: baseline before first vaccination. Vaccinee samples were obtained from the UK trials COV001 and COV002, which included a single-blind randomized controlled phase 2/3 trial of AZD1222 (ChAdOx1 nCoV-19) in healthy adults. Trial participant PBMC samples were collected at day 0 and day 28 after the second dose for TCRbeta chain sequencing. The specimen comprised peripheral blood, sampled on day 0 of AZD1222 vaccination. The chain is assembled from TRBV21-1 and TRBJ2-1; TRBD2, the table's D call, was not compared with the DNA. TRBV21-1 is listed as a pseudogene. The sequence was obtained from an adult in good health. The nucleotides read TGTGCCAGCAGCCCCCGGGGGACCGATCCTTACAATGAGCAGTTCTTC. It is translated as CASSPRGTDPYNEQFF.